Listed below are T cell receptor beta chains from one sample, sequenced in a study of OX40 agonist ivuxolimab in advanced cancers. Sequencing was performed with immunoSEQ multiplex PCR; in TCRdb, only in-frame clones are kept and a portion is missing. The profile shows about 59,000 clones, about 92% of them singletons. Here the sequenced sample was CD4+ or CD8+ T cells sorted from blood, taken in a trial of the OX40 agonist ivuxolimab. Receptors originate from an adult with an advanced solid tumor such as melanoma, head and neck, liver or kidney cancer. Both conserved end residues are trimmed from each CDR3. Fields, in order: J gene, V gene, CDR3 protein.

>TRBJ1-2|TRBV30
AWSGGNGYT
>TRBJ1-3|TRBV5-4
ASSLSADRVGTIY
>TRBJ1-2|TRBV6-5
ASSSGTYGYT
>TRBJ1-2|TRBV5-4
ASSWGQGHT
>TRBJ2-6|TRBV4-3
ASSQDRRTYVTGANVLT
>TRBJ1-2|TRBV28
ASSYRGRQGFRAGYT
>TRBJ1-2|TRBV27
ASSPDPGSANYGYT
>TRBJ2-1|TRBV29-1
SVGGSSYNEQF
>TRBJ2-7|TRBV5-1
ASSRFSGASSYEQY
>TRBJ2-7|TRBV6-5
ASRVPGSYEQY
>TRBJ1-1|TRBV30
AWSMGGGTEAF
>TRBJ1-6|TRBV19
ASSIEAWDSPLH